The 30 T cell receptor beta chains reported below all come from one sample, sequenced in a study of hypomethylating agent response in myelodysplastic syndrome (dated by TCRdb to the early 2020s). The library was prepared using the immunoSEQ multiplex PCR assay. TCRdb took over this immuneACCESS table, retaining in-frame rearrangements with V and J assigned. Such tables are incomplete; in checked studies, under half of the missing clones stem from an unresolved V gene, and the remainder is unexplained. Recorded for this sample are approximately 3,100 clones; about four fifths of them occurred a single time. The leading ten clones occupy approximately 12% of the sample. The specimen was bone marrow, collected before or after starting hypomethylating agent treatment for myelodysplastic syndrome (not recorded which). The receptors were sampled from a human donor with myelodysplastic syndrome.

The gene calls are TRBV7-9 and TRBJ1-1, with 9 bases identical to TRBD1. The CDR3 runs to 14 residues. From germline, CDR1 is SEHNR and CDR2 FQNEAQ (reference sequence). The J segment lost 1 base and the V segment lost 4 bases, leaving 1 base of the junction unmatched. The DNA for the CDR3 is TGTGCCAGCAGCTCGGGACAGGGGAACACTGAAGCTTTCTTT. Its protein is CASSSGQGNTEAFF.

The chain joins TRBV18 to TRBJ2-7, with D perhaps matching TRBD1 (5 bases). Germline CDR1 is KGHSH and CDR2 is LQKENI. V was clipped by 4 bases and J by 0 bases, with 16 bases between them. CDR3 size: 16 residues. The CDR3 loop is CASSLVGRQSSYEQYF. Here the CDR3 DNA reads TGTGCCAGCTCACTAGTGGGGCGACAGAGCTCCTACGAGCAGTACTTC.

CDR3 in amino acids: CASSFNNEQFF. In DNA form, the CDR3 reads TGTGCCAGCAGTTTTAACAATGAGCAGTTCTTC. The J gene is TRBJ2-1, the V gene TRBV2; D unclear. CDR1 SNHLY and CDR2 FYNNEI come from the germline V gene. This CDR3 is 11 amino acids long. The V gene lost 5 bases and the J gene lost 5 bases, with 4 bases spanning the gap.

The chain employs TRBV4-2 and TRBJ1-5; tentative D call: TRBD1 (5 bases). Trimming removed 4 bases at V and 3 bases at J, with 16 bases between. Germline CDR1 reads LGHNA; CDR2 reads YNFKEQ. This CDR3 spans 16 amino acids. Here the CDR3 DNA reads TGTGCCAGCAGCCCCTCGTCTGGGGCTCCCAATCAGCCCCAGCATTTT. Its protein is CASSPSSGAPNQPQHF.

The chain links TRBV13 to TRBJ2-5; no definite D call. With 4 bases removed from V and 4 bases from J, the gap between germline ends came to 7 bases. The germline V gene has CDR1 PRHDT and CDR2 FYEKMQ (reference sequence). This CDR3 has 12 amino acids. In nucleotides, the CDR3 is TGTGCCAGCAGCTCTTATGGAGAGACCCAGTACTTC. Translating gives CASSSYGETQYF.

This clone was seen more than once but under ten times. The chain recombines TRBV9 with TRBJ1-2; D is unclear. The CDR3 totals 12 residues. Between the trimmed V and J ends, which lost 0 bases and 3 bases, there was a span of 3 bases. Germline V CDR1 and CDR2: SGDLS, YYNGEE. CDR3 protein: CASSVEDYGYTF. The CDR3 nucleotides read TGTGCCAGCAGCGTAGAAGACTATGGCTACACCTTC.

This chain links TRBV2 with TRBJ2-7; a weak D match, TRBD1 (5 bases). The V gene's germline CDR1 is SNHLY and CDR2 FYNNEI. The CDR3 consists of 14 residues. V was clipped by 0 bases and J by 5 bases, with 11 bases between them. The CDR3 region has the DNA TGTGCCAGCAGTGAAGCCCCAGGGTACAACGAGCAGTACTTC. It translates to CASSEAPGYNEQYF.

This chain links TRBV5-1 with TRBJ1-6; D is perhaps TRBD1 (6 bases). Germline CDR1 is SGHRS and CDR2 is YFSETQ. Trimming stripped 4 bases from V and 12 bases from J, with 14 bases between. The CDR3 runs to 13 residues. The CDR3 sequence is CASSGTPERPLHF. CDR3 bases: TGCGCCAGCAGCGGGACACCGGAAAGACCCCTCCACTTT.

The V call is TRBV7-9, the J call TRBJ2-7; D not certain. The V end was cut by 5 bases, the J end by 4 bases, with 9 bases between. The CDR3 length is 12 residues. Germline-derived CDR1 and CDR2 are SEHNR and FQNEAQ (reference sequence). This CDR3 reads CASSIDSYEQYF. DNA of the CDR3: TGTGCCAGCAGCATCGATTCTTACGAGCAGTACTTC.

As concerns this clone: Within the sample, other DNA sequences also encode this same CDR3. The chain combines TRBV12-5 with TRBJ1-5; unclear D gene. The CDR3 covers 14 residues. The V and J ends lost 7 bases and 2 bases respectively, with 12 bases between them. Germline CDR1 and CDR2: LGHNT and FRNRAP. This CDR3 is CASAGRGGNQPQHF. CDR3 DNA sequence: TGTGCTAGTGCCGGAAGAGGTGGCAATCAGCCCCAGCATTTT.

This sequence joins TRBV5-5 and TRBJ1-5; TRBD1 aligns across 9 bases. The germline V gene has CDR1 SGHKS and CDR2 YYEKEE (reference sequence). With V trimmed by 1 base and J by 6 bases, 11 bases remained unmatched. The length of the CDR3 is 17 residues. The CDR3 DNA reads TGTGCCAGCAGCTTGACCGGGACAGGGATCTTGGGTCAGCCCCAGCATTTT. Its protein product is CASSLTGTGILGQPQHF.

For the CDR3, the DNA is TGTGCCTGTCCCTGGGCCGGCGAGCAGTACTTC. It is translated as CACPWAGEQYF. The chain combines TRBV30 with TRBJ2-7; D not certain. The CDR3 runs 11 residues. Trimming removed 6 bases at V and 6 bases at J, with 12 bases between. The germline V gene has CDR1 GTSNPN and CDR2 SVGIG (reference sequence).

This chain joins TRBV7-8 and TRBJ2-2, with D perhaps assigned TRBD1 or TRBD2 (5 bases each). V was cut by 4 bases and J by 1 base, with 19 bases left in between. This CDR3 region has 18 residues. Germline loops: CDR1 SGHVS, CDR2 FQNEAQ. In DNA form, the CDR3 reads TGTGCCAGCAGCTCCCAGCCGGAAGGGGCGGGGAACACCGGGGAGCTGTTTTTT. It translates to CASSSQPEGAGNTGELFF.

The chain recombines TRBV4-1 with TRBJ1-1; 9 bases fit TRBD1. V lost 3 bases and J lost 3; bases outside the gene matches: 5. The CDR3 has 15 amino acids. The germline V gene has CDR1 MGHRA and CDR2 YSYEKL. CDR3 sequence reads: CASSQGGQGYTEAFF. The CDR3 DNA follows: TGCGCCAGCAGCCAGGGGGGACAGGGATACACTGAAGCTTTCTTT.

This clone was picked up one time. This chain joins TRBV9 and TRBJ2-1, with D perhaps matching TRBD2 (6 bases). Germline V gene data show CDR1 as SGDLS and CDR2 as YYNGEE. Trimming cost V 6 bases and J 1 base, with 20 bases left between them. The CDR3 loop spans 17 amino acids. The CDR3: CASKRGASFSSYNEQFF. Here the CDR3 DNA reads TGTGCCAGCAAACGCGGGGCCTCCTTTTCGTCCTACAATGAGCAGTTCTTC.

CDR3 protein: CASSTGQGRADTQYF. In DNA form, the CDR3 reads TGTGCCAGCAGCACTGGACAGGGACGGGCAGATACGCAGTATTTT. The V and J genes are TRBV6-4 and TRBJ2-3; 8 bases align to TRBD1. Germline lookup yields CDR1 MRHNA and CDR2 SNTAGT. After removal of 6 bases from V and 4 bases from J, the junction contained 9 bases not matched to a gene. This CDR3 region has 15 residues.

The chain employs TRBV5-3 and TRBJ2-3; D not resolved. TRBV5-3 is recorded as an ORF, its role being uncertain. The CDR3 covers 14 residues. Between the trimmed V and J ends, which lost 5 bases and 5 bases, there was a span of 15 bases. In DNA form, the CDR3 reads TGTGCCAGAAGTATCGAGGTAACACTAGATACGCAGTATTTT. Protein: CARSIEVTLDTQYF.

This chain links TRBV7-9 with TRBJ2-7; the D is unclear. CDR3 size: 12 residues. Trimming pared 3 bases from V and 1 base from J, leaving 4 bases between. Germline values: CDR1 SEHNR, CDR2 FQNEAQ (reference sequence). CDR3 loop: CASSFGSYEQYF. The CDR3 bases are TGTGCCAGCAGCTTTGGTTCCTACGAGCAGTACTTC. The full variable domain, in which reference TRBV7-9 and TRBJ2-7 provide the parts outside the CDR3, is DTGVSQNPRHKITKRGQNVTFRCDPISEHNRLYWYRQTLGQGPEFLTYFQNEAQLEKSRLLSDRFSAERPKGSFSTLEIQRTEQGDSAMYLCASSFGSYEQYFGPGTRLTVT.

The chain combines TRBV7-2 with TRBJ1-2, with D perhaps matching TRBD1 (5 bases). V was pared by 5 bases and J by 8 bases, with 15 bases between. Germline values: CDR1 SGHTA, CDR2 FQGNSA. The CDR3 totals 13 residues. CDR3 coding DNA: TGTGCCAGCAGCCCCACCAGGGCGGAAGGCTACACCTTC. Its translation is CASSPTRAEGYTF. The full variable domain, completed using reference TRBV7-2 and TRBJ1-2, is GAGVSQSPSNKVTEKGKDVELRCDPISGHTALYWYRQSLGQGLEFLIYFQGNSAPDKSGLPSDRFSAERTGGSVSTLTIQRTQQEDSAVYLCASSPTRAEGYTFGSGTRLTVV.

The chain recombines TRBV19 with TRBJ2-7; D may be TRBD1 (6 bases). The CDR3 runs 14 residues. Trimming cost V 5 bases and J 0 bases, with 11 bases left between them. From germline, CDR1 is LNHDA and CDR2 SQIVND (reference sequence). The CDR3 DNA is TGTGCCAGTAGTCTCGGACAGTTCTCCTACGAGCAGTACTTC. Protein product: CASSLGQFSYEQYF.

This clone appeared a few times. The chain is built from TRBV19 and TRBJ1-5; 7 bases are shared with TRBD1. There are 14 residues in the CDR3. V was pared by 10 bases and J by 3 bases, with 9 bases of the junction left unmatched. Germline loops: CDR1 LNHDA, CDR2 SQIVND (reference sequence). The CDR3 nucleotides are TGTGCCATTAATACAGGGGATCCCAATCAGCCCCAGCATTTT. Amino acid sequence: CAINTGDPNQPQHF.

The chain couples TRBV6-1 to TRBJ1-5; TRBD1 matches 7 bases. The CDR3 has 14 residues. Germline V gene lookup returns CDR1 MNHNS and CDR2 SASEGT. After removal of 6 bases from V and 3 bases from J, the junction contained 5 bases not matched to a gene. The CDR3 coding sequence is TGTGCCAGCAGCTACACAGGGGCCAATCAGCCCCAGCATTTT. It yields the protein CASSYTGANQPQHF.

This clone was recorded once. The chain recombines TRBV6-6 with TRBJ1-5; D unresolved. Germline V lookup: CDR1 MNHNY, CDR2 SVGAGI (reference sequence). The CDR3 is made up of 11 amino acids. Deletions cut 5 bases from V and 7 bases from J, with 6 bases between. This CDR3 is CASSETQPQHF. The CDR3 DNA is TGTGCCAGCAGTGAGACACAGCCCCAGCATTTT.

The chain has TRBV6-6 and TRBJ1-5, with TRBD1 identical over 10 bases. The V gene end was trimmed by 7 bases and the J gene end by 3 bases; junction bases not matched to a gene: 6. CDR3 length: 15 residues. Germline loops: CDR1 MNHNY, CDR2 SVGAGI (reference sequence). CDR3 region: CASTLGQGVNQPQHF. In DNA, the CDR3 is TGTGCCAGCACCCTCGGACAGGGGGTCAATCAGCCCCAGCATTTT.

The gene calls are TRBV7-9 and TRBJ1-2; 7 nucleotides line up with TRBD1. The germline CDR1 and CDR2 sequences are SEHNR and FQNEAQ (reference sequence). Trimming at V came to 4 bases and at J to 0 bases, leaving 11 bases not matched to a gene. The CDR3 runs 17 residues. This chain's CDR3 is CASSSGTAMVSNYGYTF. The CDR3, as DNA: TGTGCCAGCAGCTCCGGGACAGCGATGGTATCTAACTATGGCTACACCTTC.

The V gene is TRBV11-2, the J gene TRBJ2-7; TRBD1 matches at 7 bases. Germline assignment: CDR1 SGHAT and CDR2 FQNNGV. CDR3 length: 14 residues. Trimming removed 5 bases from V and 0 bases from J; junction bases left unmatched: 4. The CDR3 nucleotides are TGTGCCAGCAGCCCCTGGGACAGCTCCTACGAGCAGTACTTC. Amino acids: CASSPWDSSYEQYF.

The chain joins TRBV19 to TRBJ1-4; tentative D call: TRBD1 (6 bases). V was shortened by 5 bases and J by 7 bases, with 20 bases between the two germline ends. The germline CDR1 and CDR2 sequences are LNHDA and SQIVND (reference sequence). This CDR3 has 16 residues. CDR3 loop: CASSPGGGMAGEKLFF. CDR3 bases: TGTGCCAGTAGTCCGGGAGGGGGGATGGCTGGTGAAAAACTGTTTTTT.

Turning to this clone: A clone one base away is much larger, so this may be a read error. The chain recombines TRBV4-2 with TRBJ2-5; 10 nucleotides agree with TRBD2. V shed 5 bases and J 5 bases; nucleotides not matched to a gene: 8. Germline CDR1 and CDR2: LGHNA and YNFKEQ. The CDR3 consists of 15 residues. The CDR3 DNA reads TGTGCCAGCAGCTCCCACGGGACTAGCGATGAGACCCAGTACTTC. This translates into CASSSHGTSDETQYF.

J is TRBJ2-3 and V is TRBV7-8; tentative D call: TRBD2 (6 bases). This CDR3 has 16 amino acids. Germline V gene lookup returns CDR1 SGHVS and CDR2 FQNEAQ. Trimming removed 2 bases from V and 2 bases from J, with 14 bases in between. The CDR3 here is CASSLFAGWSTDTQYF. CDR3 sequence (DNA): TGTGCCAGCAGCTTATTCGCGGGGTGGTCCACAGATACGCAGTATTTT.

Concerning this clone: The identical CDR3 is also encoded by other nucleotide sequences in the sample. This CDR3 is CASSQGSGLAGGEQYF. The CDR3 nucleotides read TGCGCCAGCAGCCAAGGGAGCGGACTAGCGGGGGGCGAGCAGTACTTC. The chain is built from TRBV4-3 and TRBJ2-7; 14 positions match TRBD2. This CDR3 has 16 residues. In germline, CDR1 is LGHNA, CDR2 YSLEER. V lost 1 base, J lost 6 bases, and 5 bases stayed unmatched.